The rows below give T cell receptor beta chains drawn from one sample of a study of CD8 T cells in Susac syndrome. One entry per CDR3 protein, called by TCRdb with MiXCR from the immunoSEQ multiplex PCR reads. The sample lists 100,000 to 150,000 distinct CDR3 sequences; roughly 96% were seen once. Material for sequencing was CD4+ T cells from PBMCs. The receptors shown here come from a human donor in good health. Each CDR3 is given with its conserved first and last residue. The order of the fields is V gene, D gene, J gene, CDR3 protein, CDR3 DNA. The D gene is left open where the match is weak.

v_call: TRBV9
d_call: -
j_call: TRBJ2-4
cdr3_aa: CASSVGAEVSIQYF
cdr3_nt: TGTGCCAGCAGCGTAGGGGCGGAAGTGAGCATTCAGTACTTC

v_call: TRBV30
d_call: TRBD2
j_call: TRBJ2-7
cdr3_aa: CAWSVIAGSHEQYF
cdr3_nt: TGTGCCTGGAGTGTAATAGCGGGAAGCCACGAGCAGTACTTC

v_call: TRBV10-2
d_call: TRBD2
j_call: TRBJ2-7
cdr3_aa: CASSELAGGEQYF
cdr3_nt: TGCGCCAGCAGCGAACTAGCGGGAGGCGAGCAGTACTTC

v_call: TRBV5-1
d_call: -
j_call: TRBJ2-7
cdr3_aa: CASSLSGTVSYEQYF
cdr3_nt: TGCGCCAGCAGCTTGTCCGGGACGGTCTCCTACGAGCAGTACTTC

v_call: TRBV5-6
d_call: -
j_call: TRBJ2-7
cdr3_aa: CASSLVGLWEQYF
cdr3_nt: TGTGCCAGCAGCTTGGTGGGGCTGTGGGAGCAGTACTTC

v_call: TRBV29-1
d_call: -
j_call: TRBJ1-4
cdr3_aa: CSVGAGSNEKLFF
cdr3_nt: TGCAGCGTAGGAGCGGGGTCTAATGAAAAACTGTTTTTT

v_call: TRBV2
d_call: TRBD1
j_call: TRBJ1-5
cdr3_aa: CASSAGQGLFEPQHF
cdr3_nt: TGTGCCAGCAGTGCGGGACAGGGTCTCTTTGAGCCCCAGCATTTT

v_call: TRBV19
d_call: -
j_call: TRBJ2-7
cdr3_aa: CASRVSETGYEQYF
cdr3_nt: TGTGCCAGTAGGGTGTCCGAGACAGGATACGAGCAGTACTTC

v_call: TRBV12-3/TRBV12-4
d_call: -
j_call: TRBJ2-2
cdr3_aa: CASTRRGNTGELFF
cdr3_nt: TGTGCCAGCACCCGGAGGGGGAACACCGGGGAGCTGTTTTTT

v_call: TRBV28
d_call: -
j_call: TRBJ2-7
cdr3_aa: CASGGRGTYEQYF
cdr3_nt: TGTGCCAGCGGGGGACGGGGAACCTACGAGCAGTACTTC

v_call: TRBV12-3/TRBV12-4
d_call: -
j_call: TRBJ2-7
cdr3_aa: CASSSQDRSYEQYF
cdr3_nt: TGTGCCAGCAGTTCTCAGGATCGCTCGTACGAGCAGTACTTC